This T cell receptor beta chain was observed in a study of shared clonotypes between healthy human individuals (dated by TCRdb to 2018 to 2020). Concerning the study at large: The cohort comprised a couple of women and three men aged 18 to 49 years. To increase sequencing depth and limit assay-specific biases, TCR repertoire library preparation and sequencing were carried out by different laboratories using diverse techniques. Leukapheresis yielded between about 0.9 and 10 billion PBMCs per donor. Blood TCR repertoires of 5 or 6 healthy adults were deeply sequenced to estimate repertoire size and the extent of clonotype sharing between individuals.

Using the deep immunoSEQ assay, multiplex PCR amplified TCR CDR3 regions from genomic DNA. Extracted genomic DNA from each cell subset was distributed evenly across all wells of several immunoSEQ 96-well plates, and each plate was treated as a replicate. For unsorted PBMC, approximately 290 ng genomic DNA, equal to roughly 32,000 T cell genomes, was loaded into each replicate PCR. Unsorted PBMC genomic DNA was sequenced across ten immunoSEQ deep assay plates. The purified libraries were quantified using a Qubit 3.0 fluorometer, sized with a Bioanalyzer 2100, and then quantified again using the KAPA Library Quantification kit. Every immunoSEQ 96-well plate was sequenced on a separate single-read 150-cycle Illumina NextSeq 550 flow cell. The authors' analysis ran thus. Because the immunoSEQ output held only junctional sequences and lacked quality scores, the filtering could not match the filtering applied to full-length reads. Sequences were annotated with PyIR, a Python wrapper for IgBLAST v1.9, and V/J genes and CDR3 were assigned using IMGT germline references. Reads were removed for weak V/J assignments (E-value above 1e-6), missing CDR3, stop codons, out-of-frame junctions, or ambiguous translated residues. V3J clonotypes were defined as sequences sharing the same inferred V gene, J gene, and CDR3 amino acid sequence. To compute the percentage overlap between repertoires, the number of shared unique clonotypes was divided by the size of the smaller repertoire. Richness of each repertoire was evaluated using RTK rarefaction, the Chao1 estimator, and Recon v2.1 estimates of unobserved clonotypes. TCRdb carries this immuneACCESS record with in-frame sequences only. Its versions omit some clonotypes, under half of them owing to an unresolved V gene in the studies checked, with the rest unexplained. V and J calls and clone size are copied from that table; D and trimming were computed from the DNA. In all, the sample holds about 480,000 clones, and nearly 80% of those were seen once. Roughly an eighth of the sample comes from the top ten.

CDR3 length: 18 amino acids, cysteine to phenylalanine. The retained sequence is limited to the CDR3, 54 bases, with the frame set at the first base. Germline trimming: 1 base from V, 5 bases from J; junction bases outside gene matches: 9. CDR1 and CDR2 were assigned from the germline V gene as LGHNA and YNFKEQ. Broad study findings and their caveats: The small number of donors limited the genetic and exposure-history diversity represented. Pairwise subsampling indicated that sequencing depth was expected to affect the degree of clonotype sharing among donors. Sampling was limited to blood, and TCR repertoires in tissue likely differ from TCR repertoires in blood.

About this clone: Its antigen has not been determined. No clone much larger than this one lies a single base away; base qualities are absent.

Donors were healthy HIV-negative adults with no recently reported acute infections or vaccinations. All donors were Caucasian adults living in Nashville, Tennessee, USA. For unsorted samples, some 90 million PBMCs were counted, and genomic DNA was extracted using the QIAamp DNA Blood Mini kit. After blood collection by leukapheresis, PBMCs were isolated using Ficoll-Histopaque density gradient centrifugation and then cryopreserved in the vapor phase of liquid nitrogen. This receptor was identified in a woman in her thirties or forties in good health. Some clones in this sample may be carry-over from other donors' samples. The sample consisted of PBMCs. The chain was built from TRBV4-2 and TRBJ2-2, and 11 bases in between align with TRBD2. The bases read TGTGCCAGCAGCCAAGCAGAACTAGCGGGAGAGGCAACCGGGGAGCTGTTTTTT. It codes for CASSQAELAGEATGELFF.